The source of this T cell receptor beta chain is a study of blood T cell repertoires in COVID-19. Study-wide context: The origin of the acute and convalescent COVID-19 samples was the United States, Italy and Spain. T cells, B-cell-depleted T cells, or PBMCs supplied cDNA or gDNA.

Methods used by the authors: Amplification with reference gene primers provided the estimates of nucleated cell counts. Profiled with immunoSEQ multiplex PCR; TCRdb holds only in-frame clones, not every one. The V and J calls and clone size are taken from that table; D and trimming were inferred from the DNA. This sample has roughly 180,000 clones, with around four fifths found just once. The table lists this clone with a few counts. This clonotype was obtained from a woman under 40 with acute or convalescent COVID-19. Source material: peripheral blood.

CDR3 DNA sequence: TGTGCCAGTAGTATAGAGCGGAGGGCGGCAGATACGCAGTATTTT. The encoded protein is CASSIERRAADTQYF. This rearrangement joins TRBV19 to TRBJ2-3; tentatively, D is TRBD2 (6 bases). Between the trimmed V and J ends, which lost 0 bases and 4 bases, there was a span of 11 bases. The CDR3 is made up of 15 amino acids. Germline lookup yields CDR1 LNHDA and CDR2 SQIVND (reference sequence).